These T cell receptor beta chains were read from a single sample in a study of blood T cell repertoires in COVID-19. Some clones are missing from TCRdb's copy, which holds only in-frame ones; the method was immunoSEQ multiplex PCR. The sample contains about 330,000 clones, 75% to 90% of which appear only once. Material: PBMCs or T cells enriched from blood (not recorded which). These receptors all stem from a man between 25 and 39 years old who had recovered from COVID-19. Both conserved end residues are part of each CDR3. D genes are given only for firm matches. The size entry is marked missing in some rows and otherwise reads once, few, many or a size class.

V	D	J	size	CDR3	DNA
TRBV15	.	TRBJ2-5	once	CATSERRGRETQYF	TGTGCCACCAGCGAGCGGAGGGGCCGAGAGACCCAGTACTTC
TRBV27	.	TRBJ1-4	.	CASSRRGPTNEKLFF	TGTGCCAGCAGTCGCCGCGGGCCCACTAATGAAAAACTGTTTTTT
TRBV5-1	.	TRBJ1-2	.	CASSLDRGYNYGYTF	TGCGCCAGCAGCTTGGACCGGGGGTATAACTATGGCTACACCTTC
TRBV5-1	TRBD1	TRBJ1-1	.	CASSPNRGWGAFF	TGCGCCAGCAGCCCCAACAGGGGATGGGGAGCTTTCTTT
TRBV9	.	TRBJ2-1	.	CASSGGGRKNYNEQFF	TGTGCCAGCAGCGGGGGAGGAAGGAAAAACTACAATGAGCAGTTCTTC
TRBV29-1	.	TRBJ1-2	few	CSVVGQGSWGYTF	TGCAGCGTTGTGGGGCAGGGAAGCTGGGGCTACACCTTC
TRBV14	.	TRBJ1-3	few	CASSQGDSLSRRNTIYF	TGTGCCAGCAGCCAAGGCGACAGTTTATCTCGAAGAAACACCATATATTTT
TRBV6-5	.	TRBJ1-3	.	CASSYTTGTSGNTIYF	TGTGCCAGCAGTTACACCACGGGTACCTCTGGAAACACCATATATTTT
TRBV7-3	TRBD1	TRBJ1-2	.	CASSLTGDRDNYGYTF	TGTGCCAGCAGCTTAACGGGGGACAGGGATAACTATGGCTACACCTTC
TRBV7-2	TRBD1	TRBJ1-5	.	CASSLRTGLDQPQHF	TGTGCCAGCAGCCTTAGGACAGGGTTGGATCAGCCCCAGCATTTT
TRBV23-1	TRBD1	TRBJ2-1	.	CASAKARTGRSSYNEQFF	TGCGCCAGCGCCAAAGCCAGGACAGGAAGGAGCTCCTACAATGAGCAGTTCTTC
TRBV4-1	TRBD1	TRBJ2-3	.	CASSQPGQGRGADTQYF	TGCGCCAGCAGCCAACCTGGACAGGGCCGAGGCGCAGATACGCAGTATTTT
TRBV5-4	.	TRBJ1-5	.	CASSFEFQPQHF	TGTGCCAGCAGCTTTGAGTTTCAGCCCCAGCATTTT
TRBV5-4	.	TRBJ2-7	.	CASSSGLTSGEQYF	TGTGCCAGCAGCTCGGGACTCACGAGCGGGGAGCAGTACTTC
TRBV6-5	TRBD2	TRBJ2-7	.	CASSQTSGGTYEQYF	TGTGCCAGCAGCCAGACTAGCGGGGGTACTTACGAGCAGTACTTC
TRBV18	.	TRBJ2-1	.	CASSPSRVGHNEQFF	TGTGCCAGCTCACCCTCCCGGGTAGGCCACAATGAGCAGTTCTTC
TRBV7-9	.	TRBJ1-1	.	CASSLDGTLYGAEAFF	TGTGCCAGCAGCTTGGACGGGACACTCTATGGCGCTGAAGCTTTCTTT
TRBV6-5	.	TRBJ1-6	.	CASSYVGQNNSPLHF	TGTGCCAGCAGTTACGTGGGACAAAATAATTCACCCCTCCACTTT
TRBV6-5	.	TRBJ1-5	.	CASRNNANQPQHF	TGTGCCAGCAGAAACAATGCCAATCAGCCCCAGCATTTT
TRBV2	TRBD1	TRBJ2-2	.	CASSPGTGSPGELFF	TGTGCCAGCAGTCCCGGGACAGGGTCCCCCGGGGAGCTGTTTTTT
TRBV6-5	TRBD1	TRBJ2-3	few	CASSSQGGGTQYF	TGTGCCAGCAGTTCACAGGGGGGAGGTACGCAGTATTTT
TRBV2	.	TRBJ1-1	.	CASTKNMNTEAFF	TGTGCCAGCACCAAGAACATGAACACTGAAGCTTTCTTT
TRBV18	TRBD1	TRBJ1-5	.	CASSRDRSKSGNQPQHF	TGTGCCAGCTCCCGGGACAGATCAAAATCGGGCAATCAGCCCCAGCATTTT
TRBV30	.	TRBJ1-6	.	CAWSRLNSYNSPLHF	TGTGCCTGGAGCCGCCTCAACAGCTATAATTCACCCCTCCACTTT
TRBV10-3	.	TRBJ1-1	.	CAISDYYRDGGGTEAFF	TGTGCCATCAGTGACTACTATAGGGACGGCGGGGGGACTGAAGCTTTCTTT
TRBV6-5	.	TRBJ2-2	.	CASSYGGSNTGELFF	TGTGCCAGCAGTTACGGCGGATCGAACACCGGGGAGCTGTTTTTT
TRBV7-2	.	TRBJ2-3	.	CASSLGRGGASTDTQYF	TGTGCCAGCAGCTTAGGAAGGGGCGGGGCTAGCACAGATACGCAGTATTTT
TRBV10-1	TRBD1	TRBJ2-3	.	CASRRGRRTDTQYF	TGCGCCAGCAGGAGGGGGCGACGGACAGATACGCAGTATTTT
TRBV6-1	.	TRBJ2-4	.	CASSELGGGRIQYF	TGTGCCAGCAGTGAATTGGGTGGGGGCCGCATTCAGTACTTC
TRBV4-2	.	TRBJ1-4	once	CASSQGQGSEKLFF	TGTGCCAGCAGCCAAGGCCAGGGTAGTGAAAAACTGTTTTTT
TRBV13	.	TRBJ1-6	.	CASSLRGLSSPLHF	TGTGCCAGCAGCTTAAGGGGCTTATCTTCACCCCTCCACTTT
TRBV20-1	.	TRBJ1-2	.	CSASRGGYTF	TGCAGTGCTAGCAGGGGTGGCTACACCTTC
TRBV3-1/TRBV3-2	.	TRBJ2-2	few	CASSQVLTGELFF	TGTGCCAGCAGCCAAGTCCTCACCGGGGAGCTGTTTTTT
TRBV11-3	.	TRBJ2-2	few	CASSSAQTGELFF	TGTGCCAGCAGCTCGGCACAGACCGGGGAGCTGTTTTTT
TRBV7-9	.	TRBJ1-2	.	CASSWDGGGYGYTF	TGTGCCAGCAGCTGGGACGGGGGAGGCTATGGCTACACCTTC
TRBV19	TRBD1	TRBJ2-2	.	CASSSAGQGGTGELFF	TGTGCCAGTAGTAGTGCGGGACAGGGGGGCACCGGGGAGCTGTTTTTT
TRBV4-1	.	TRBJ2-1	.	CASSKSFGSTIYNEQFF	TGCGCCAGCAGCAAATCGTTCGGGTCCACTATCTACAATGAGCAGTTCTTC
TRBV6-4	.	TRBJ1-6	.	CASSDGSSYNSPLHF	TGTGCCAGCAGTGACGGGAGCTCCTATAATTCACCCCTCCACTTT